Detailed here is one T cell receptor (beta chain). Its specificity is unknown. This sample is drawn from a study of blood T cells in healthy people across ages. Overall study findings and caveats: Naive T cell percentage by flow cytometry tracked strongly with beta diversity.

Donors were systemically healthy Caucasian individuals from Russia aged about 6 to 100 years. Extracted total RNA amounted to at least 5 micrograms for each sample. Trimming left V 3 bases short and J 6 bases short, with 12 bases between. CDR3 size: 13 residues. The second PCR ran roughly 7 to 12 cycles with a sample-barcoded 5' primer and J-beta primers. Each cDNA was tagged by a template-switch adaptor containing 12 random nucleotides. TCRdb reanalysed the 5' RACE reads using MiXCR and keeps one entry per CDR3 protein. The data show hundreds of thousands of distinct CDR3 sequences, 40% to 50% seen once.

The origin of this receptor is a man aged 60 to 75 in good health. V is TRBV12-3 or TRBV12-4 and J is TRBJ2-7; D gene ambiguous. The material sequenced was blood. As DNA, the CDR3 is TGTGCCAGCAGTTTTCTGAAGGTGGGCGAGCAGTACTTC. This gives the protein CASSFLKVGEQYF.